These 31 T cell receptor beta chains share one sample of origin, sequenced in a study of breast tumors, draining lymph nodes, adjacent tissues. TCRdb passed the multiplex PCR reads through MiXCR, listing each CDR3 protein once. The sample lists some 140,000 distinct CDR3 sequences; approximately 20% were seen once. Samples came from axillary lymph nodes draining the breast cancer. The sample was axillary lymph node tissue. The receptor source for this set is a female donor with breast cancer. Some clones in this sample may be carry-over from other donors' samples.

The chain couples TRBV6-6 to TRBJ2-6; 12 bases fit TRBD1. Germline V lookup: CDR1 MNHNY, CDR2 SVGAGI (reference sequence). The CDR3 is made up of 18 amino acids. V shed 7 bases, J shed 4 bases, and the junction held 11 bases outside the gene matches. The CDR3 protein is CASKTGGTGGTGANVLTF. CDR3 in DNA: TGTGCCAGCAAAACCGGCGGGACAGGGGGCACAGGGGCCAACGTCCTGACTTTC.

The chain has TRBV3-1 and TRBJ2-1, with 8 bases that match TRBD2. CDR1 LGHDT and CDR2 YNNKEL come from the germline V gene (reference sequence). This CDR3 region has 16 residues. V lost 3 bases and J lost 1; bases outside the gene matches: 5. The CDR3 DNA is TGTGCCAGCAGCCAGACGACTAGCGTATCCTACAATGAGCAGTTCTTC. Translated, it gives CASSQTTSVSYNEQFF.

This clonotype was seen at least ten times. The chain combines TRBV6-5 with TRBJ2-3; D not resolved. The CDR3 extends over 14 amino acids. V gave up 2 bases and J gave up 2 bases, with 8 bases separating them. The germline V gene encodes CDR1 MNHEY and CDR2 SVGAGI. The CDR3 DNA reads TGTGCCAGCAGTTACAGGCTGACCACAGATACGCAGTATTTT. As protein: CASSYRLTTDTQYF.

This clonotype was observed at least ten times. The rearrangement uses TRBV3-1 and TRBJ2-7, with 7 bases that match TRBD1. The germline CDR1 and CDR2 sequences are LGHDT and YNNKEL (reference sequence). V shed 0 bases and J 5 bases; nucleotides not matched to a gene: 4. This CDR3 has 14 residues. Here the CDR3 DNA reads TGTGCCAGCAGCCAAGACGGGACAGTTAACGAGCAGTACTTC. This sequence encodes CASSQDGTVNEQYF.

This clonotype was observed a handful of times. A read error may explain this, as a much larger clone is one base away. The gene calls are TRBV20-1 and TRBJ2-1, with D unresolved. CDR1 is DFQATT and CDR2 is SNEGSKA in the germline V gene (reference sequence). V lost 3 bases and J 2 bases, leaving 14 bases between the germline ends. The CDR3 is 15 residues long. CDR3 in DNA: TGCAGTGCTAGGCAGATAGGGATAGCCTACAATGAGCAGTTCTTC. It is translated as CSARQIGIAYNEQFF.

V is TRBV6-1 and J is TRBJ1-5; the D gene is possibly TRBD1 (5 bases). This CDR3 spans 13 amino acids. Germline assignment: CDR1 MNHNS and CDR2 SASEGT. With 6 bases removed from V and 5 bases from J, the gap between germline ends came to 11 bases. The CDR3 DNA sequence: TGTGCCAGCAGCGAGGGACGTTATCAGCCCCAGCATTTT. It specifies CASSEGRYQPQHF.

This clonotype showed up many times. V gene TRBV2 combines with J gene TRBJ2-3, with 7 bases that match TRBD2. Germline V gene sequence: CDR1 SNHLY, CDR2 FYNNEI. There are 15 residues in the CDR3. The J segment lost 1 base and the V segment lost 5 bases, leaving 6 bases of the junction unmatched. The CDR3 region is CASSQLASGTDTQYF. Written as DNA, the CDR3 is TGTGCCAGCAGTCAACTAGCGTCTGGCACAGATACGCAGTATTTT.

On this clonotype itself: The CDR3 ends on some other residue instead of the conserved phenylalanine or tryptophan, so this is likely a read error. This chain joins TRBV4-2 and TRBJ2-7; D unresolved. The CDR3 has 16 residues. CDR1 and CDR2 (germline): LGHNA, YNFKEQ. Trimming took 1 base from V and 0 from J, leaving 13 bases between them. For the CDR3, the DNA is TGTGCCAGCAGCCAAGCCCCCACGGGCGGCTCCTACGAGCAGTACCTC. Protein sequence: CASSQAPTGGSYEQYL.

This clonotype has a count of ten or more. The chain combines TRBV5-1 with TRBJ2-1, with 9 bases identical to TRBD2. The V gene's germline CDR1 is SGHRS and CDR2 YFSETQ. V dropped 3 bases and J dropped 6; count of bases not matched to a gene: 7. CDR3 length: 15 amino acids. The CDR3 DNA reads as TGCGCCAGCAGCTCGGAGGGGACTAGCAGCAATGAGCAGTTCTTC. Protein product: CASSSEGTSSNEQFF.

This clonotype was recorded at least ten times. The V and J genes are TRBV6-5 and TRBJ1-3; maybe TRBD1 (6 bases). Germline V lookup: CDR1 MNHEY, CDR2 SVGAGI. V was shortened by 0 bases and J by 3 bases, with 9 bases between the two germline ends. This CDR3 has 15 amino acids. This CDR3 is CASSYSQGIGNTIYF. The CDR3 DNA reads TGTGCCAGCAGTTACTCACAGGGTATTGGAAACACCATATATTTT.

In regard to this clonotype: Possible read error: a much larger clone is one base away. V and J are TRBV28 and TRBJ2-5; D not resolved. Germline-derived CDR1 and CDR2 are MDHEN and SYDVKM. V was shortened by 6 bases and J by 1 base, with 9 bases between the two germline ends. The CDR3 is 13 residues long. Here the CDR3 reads CASRATPQETQYF. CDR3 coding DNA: TGTGCCAGCAGGGCAACCCCCCAAGAGACCCAGTACTTC.

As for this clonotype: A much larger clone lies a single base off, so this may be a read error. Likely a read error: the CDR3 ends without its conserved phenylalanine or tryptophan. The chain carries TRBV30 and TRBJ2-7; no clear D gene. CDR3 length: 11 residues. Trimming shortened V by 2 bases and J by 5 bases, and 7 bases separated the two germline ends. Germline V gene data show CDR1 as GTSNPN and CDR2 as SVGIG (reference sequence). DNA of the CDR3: TGTGCCTGGAGTACGCAGGACGAGCAGTACTCC. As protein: CAWSTQDEQYS.

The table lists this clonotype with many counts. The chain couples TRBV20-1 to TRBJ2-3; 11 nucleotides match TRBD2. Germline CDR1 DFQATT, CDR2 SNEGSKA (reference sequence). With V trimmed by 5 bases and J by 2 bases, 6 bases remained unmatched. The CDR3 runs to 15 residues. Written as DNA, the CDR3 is TGCAGTGCTTTAAGACTAGCGGGAACCACAGATACGCAGTATTTT. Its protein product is CSALRLAGTTDTQYF.

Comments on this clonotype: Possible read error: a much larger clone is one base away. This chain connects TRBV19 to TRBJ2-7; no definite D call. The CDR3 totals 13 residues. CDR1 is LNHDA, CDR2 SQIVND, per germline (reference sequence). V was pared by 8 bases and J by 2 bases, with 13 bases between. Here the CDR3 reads CASGLSAAYEQYF. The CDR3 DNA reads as TGTGCCAGTGGTCTCTCGGCGGCCTACGAGCAGTACTTC. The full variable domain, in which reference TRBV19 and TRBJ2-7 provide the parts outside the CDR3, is DGGITQSPKYLFRKEGQNVTLSCEQNLNHDAMYWYRQDPGQGLRLIYYSQIVNDFQKGDIAEGYSVSREKKESFPLTVTSAQKNPTAFYLCASGLSAAYEQYFGPGTRLTVT.

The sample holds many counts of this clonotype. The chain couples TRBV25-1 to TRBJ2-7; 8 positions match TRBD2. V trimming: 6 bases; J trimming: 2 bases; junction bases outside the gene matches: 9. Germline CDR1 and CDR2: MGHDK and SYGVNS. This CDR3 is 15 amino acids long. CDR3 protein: CASSATGGAAYEQYF. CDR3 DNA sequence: TGTGCCAGCAGCGCGACCGGGGGGGCCGCCTACGAGCAGTACTTC.

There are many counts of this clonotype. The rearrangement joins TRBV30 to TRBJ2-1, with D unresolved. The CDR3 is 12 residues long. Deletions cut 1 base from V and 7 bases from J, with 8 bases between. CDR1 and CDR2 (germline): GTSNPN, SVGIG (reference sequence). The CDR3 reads CAWSAPKNEQFF. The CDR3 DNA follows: TGTGCCTGGAGTGCGCCCAAGAATGAGCAGTTCTTC.

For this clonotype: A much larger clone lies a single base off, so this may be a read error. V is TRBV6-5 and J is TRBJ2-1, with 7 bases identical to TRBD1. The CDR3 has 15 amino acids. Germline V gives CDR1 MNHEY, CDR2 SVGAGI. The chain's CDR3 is CASSYSGQPYDEQFF. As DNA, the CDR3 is TGTGCCAGCAGTTACTCGGGACAGCCCTACGATGAGCAGTTCTTC.

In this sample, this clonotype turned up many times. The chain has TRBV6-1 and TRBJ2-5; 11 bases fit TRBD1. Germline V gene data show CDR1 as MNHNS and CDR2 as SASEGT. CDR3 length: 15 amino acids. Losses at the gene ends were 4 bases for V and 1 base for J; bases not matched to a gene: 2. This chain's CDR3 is CASSAGQGAQETQYF. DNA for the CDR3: TGTGCCAGCAGTGCCGGACAGGGGGCCCAAGAGACCCAGTACTTC.

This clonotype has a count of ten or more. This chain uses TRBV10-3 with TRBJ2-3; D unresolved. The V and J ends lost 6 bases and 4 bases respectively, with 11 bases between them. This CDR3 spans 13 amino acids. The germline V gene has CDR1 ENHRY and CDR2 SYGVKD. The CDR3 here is CAISYPSPDTQYF. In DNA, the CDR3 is TGTGCCATCAGCTATCCGAGTCCAGATACGCAGTATTTT.

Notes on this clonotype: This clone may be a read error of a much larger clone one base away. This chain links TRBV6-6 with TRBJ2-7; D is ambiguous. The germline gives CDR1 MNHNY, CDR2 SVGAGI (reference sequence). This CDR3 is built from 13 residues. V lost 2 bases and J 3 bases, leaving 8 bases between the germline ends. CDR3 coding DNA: TGTGCCAGCAGTTACACTCGATACTACGAGCAGTACTTC. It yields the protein CASSYTRYYEQYF.

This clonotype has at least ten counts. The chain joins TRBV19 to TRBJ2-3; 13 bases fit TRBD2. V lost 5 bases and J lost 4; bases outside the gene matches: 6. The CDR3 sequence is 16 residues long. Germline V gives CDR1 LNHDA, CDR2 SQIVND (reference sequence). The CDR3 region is CASSGGLAGAADTQYF. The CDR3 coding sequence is TGTGCCAGTAGTGGTGGACTAGCGGGAGCTGCAGATACGCAGTATTTT. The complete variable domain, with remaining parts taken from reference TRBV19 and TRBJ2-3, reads DGGITQSPKYLFRKEGQNVTLSCEQNLNHDAMYWYRQDPGQGLRLIYYSQIVNDFQKGDIAEGYSVSREKKESFPLTVTSAQKNPTAFYLCASSGGLAGAADTQYFGPGTRLTVL.

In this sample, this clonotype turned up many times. As DNA, the CDR3 is TGCAGTGCTAGAGGGGGGACTAGCTCCTACGAGCAGTACTTC. Translation: CSARGGTSSYEQYF. The V and J genes are TRBV20-1 and TRBJ2-7, with TRBD2 matching 8 bases. This CDR3 is 14 amino acids long. Germline V CDR1 and CDR2: DFQATT, SNEGSKA (reference sequence). V lost 1 base and J lost 0; bases outside the gene matches: 2.

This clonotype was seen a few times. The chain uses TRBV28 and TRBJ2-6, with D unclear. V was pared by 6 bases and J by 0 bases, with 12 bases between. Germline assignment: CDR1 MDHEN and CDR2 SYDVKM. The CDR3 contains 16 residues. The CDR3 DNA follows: TGTGCCAGCAGCCGTGGTCGTGCCTCTGGGGCCAACGTCCTGACTTTC. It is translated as CASSRGRASGANVLTF.

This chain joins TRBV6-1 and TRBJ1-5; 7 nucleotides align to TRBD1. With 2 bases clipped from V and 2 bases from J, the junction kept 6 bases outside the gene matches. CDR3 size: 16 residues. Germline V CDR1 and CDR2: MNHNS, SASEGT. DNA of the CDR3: TGTGCCAGCAGTGAATTGACAGGGTACGGCAATCAGCCCCAGCATTTT. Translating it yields CASSELTGYGNQPQHF.

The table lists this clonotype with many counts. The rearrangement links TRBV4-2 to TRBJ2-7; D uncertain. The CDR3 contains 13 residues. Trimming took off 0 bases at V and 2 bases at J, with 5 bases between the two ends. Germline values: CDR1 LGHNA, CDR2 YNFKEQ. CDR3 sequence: CASSQDGAYEQYF. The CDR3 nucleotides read TGTGCCAGCAGCCAAGACGGAGCCTACGAGCAGTACTTC.

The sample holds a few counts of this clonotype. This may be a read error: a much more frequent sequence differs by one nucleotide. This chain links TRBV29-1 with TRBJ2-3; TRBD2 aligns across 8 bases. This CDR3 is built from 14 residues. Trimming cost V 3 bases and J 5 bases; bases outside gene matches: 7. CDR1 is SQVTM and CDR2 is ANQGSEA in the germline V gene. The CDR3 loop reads CSVEISGEIDTQYF. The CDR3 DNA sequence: TGCAGCGTTGAGATTAGCGGGGAAATAGATACGCAGTATTTT.

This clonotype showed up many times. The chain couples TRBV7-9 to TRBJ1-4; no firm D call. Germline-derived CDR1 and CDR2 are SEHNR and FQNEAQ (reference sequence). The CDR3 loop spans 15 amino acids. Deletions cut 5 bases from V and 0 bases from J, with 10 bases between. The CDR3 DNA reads TGTGCCAGCAGCCCCGGGATAGCAACTAATGAAAAACTGTTTTTT. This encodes CASSPGIATNEKLFF.

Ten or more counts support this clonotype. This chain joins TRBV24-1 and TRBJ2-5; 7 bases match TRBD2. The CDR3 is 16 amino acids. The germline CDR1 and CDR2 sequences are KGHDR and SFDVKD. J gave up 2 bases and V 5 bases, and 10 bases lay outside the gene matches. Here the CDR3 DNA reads TGTGCCACCAGTGGCCCCATACTAGCGTCACAAGAGACCCAGTACTTC. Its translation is CATSGPILASQETQYF.

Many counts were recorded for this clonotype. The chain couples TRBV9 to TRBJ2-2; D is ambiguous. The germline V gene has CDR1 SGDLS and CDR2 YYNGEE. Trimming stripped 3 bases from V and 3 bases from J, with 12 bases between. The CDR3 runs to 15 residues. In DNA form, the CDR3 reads TGTGCCAGCAGCGGATCCCGGACGCACACCGGGGAGCTGTTTTTT. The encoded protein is CASSGSRTHTGELFF.

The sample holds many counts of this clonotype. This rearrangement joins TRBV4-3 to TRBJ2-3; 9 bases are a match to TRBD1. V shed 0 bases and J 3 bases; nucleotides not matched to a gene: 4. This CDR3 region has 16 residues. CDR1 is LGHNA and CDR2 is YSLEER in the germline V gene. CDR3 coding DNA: TGCGCCAGCAGCCAAGACGTGGACAGGGGTACAGATACGCAGTATTTT. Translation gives CASSQDVDRGTDTQYF.

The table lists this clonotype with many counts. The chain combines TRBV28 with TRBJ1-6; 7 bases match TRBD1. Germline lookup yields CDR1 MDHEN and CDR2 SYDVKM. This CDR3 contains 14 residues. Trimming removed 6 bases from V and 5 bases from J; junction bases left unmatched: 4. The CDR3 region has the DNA TGTGCCAGCAGGGAGGACAGGCATAATTCACCCCTCCACTTT. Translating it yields CASREDRHNSPLHF.